This TCR beta chain was obtained from a study of T-cell reconstitution after alpha-beta-depleted transplantation in children (dated by TCRdb to between 2015 and 2016). Regarding the study in general: Using TCR repertoire profiling, the study followed T-cell immune reconstitution in a quantitative way in children after TCRalphabeta/CD19-depleted allogeneic hematopoietic cell transplantation. What the authors observed across the whole study: The high TCRbeta diversity at day 60 in some patients was ascribed to recipient T cells and intrathymic progenitors that had survived conditioning. Over subsequent months, a decline in hyperexpanded clone frequencies was noted, and after one year, T-cell counts and TCRbeta diversity were mostly ascribed to newly produced T cells. The apparently early alphabetaT-cell count recovery about two months after transplant was reportedly dependent on only several hundred rapidly expanded clones derived from non-depleted graft cells.

Explained via the paper, the treatment or condition label denotes: allogeneic hematopoietic cell transplantation with graft depleted of TCRalphabeta T cells and CD19 B cells. TCRalphabeta/CD19-depleted allogeneic hematopoietic cell grafts were given to the transplant recipients, all of whom were children. Worth noting for this clonotype: Its antigen is unknown. No clone much larger than this one lies a single base away; base qualities are absent.

V was cut back by 8 bases and J by 6 bases, leaving a gap of 18 bases between them. Its CDR3 holds 14 amino acids, cysteine through phenylalanine. The entry retains the CDR3 DNA only, 42 bases that are in frame from base 1. From the germline V gene, CDR1 is SGHTA and CDR2 is FQGNSA. Library creation used PCR. The instrument given in TCRdb is Illumina HiSeq 2500. To normalize quantification of the TCRbeta repertoire, the TCR libraries were built with molecular barcoding that relied on unique molecular identifiers. Through fastp at Q25 and MiXCR, TCRdb rebuilt clones from the public reads, retaining in-frame beta chains. Entries that share a CDR3 protein sequence are merged under the most common genes and DNA. This sample lists some 600,000 distinct CDR3 sequences; 13% were detected once. The top ten clones comprise around 2% of the sample.

Recombination joined TRBV7-2 with TRBJ2-3; no D gene can be assigned with confidence. The TCR was taken from a male patient aged 10 to 17 who had a stem cell transplant for acute myeloid leukemia, so the T cells may come from the graft donor. The material was PBMCs, mostly from graft donor cells, obtained 360 days after TCRalphabeta/CD19-depleted stem cell transplant. The sequence in DNA is TGTGCCAGCGCCATAGACCGACGAAGGGATACGCAGTATTTT. It is translated as CASAIDRRRDTQYF. Supplemented by the reference TRBV7-2 and TRBJ2-3 proteins around the CDR3, the complete variable domain is GAGVSQSPSNKVTEKGKDVELRCDPISGHTALYWYRQSLGQGLEFLIYFQGNSAPDKSGLPSDRFSAERTGGSVSTLTIQRTQQEDSAVYLCASAIDRRRDTQYFGPGTRLTVL.